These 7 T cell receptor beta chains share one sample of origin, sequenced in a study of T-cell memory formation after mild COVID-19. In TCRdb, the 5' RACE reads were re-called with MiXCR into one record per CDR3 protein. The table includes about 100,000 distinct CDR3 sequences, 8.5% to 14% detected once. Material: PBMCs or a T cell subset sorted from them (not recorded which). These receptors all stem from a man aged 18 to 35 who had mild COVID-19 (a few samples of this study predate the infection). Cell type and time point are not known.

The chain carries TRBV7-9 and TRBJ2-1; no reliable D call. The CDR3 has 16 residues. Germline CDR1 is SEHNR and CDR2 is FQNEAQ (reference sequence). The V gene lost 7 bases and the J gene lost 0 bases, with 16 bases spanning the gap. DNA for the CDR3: TGTGCCAGCACCCTTAACGGACCAACCTCCTACAATGAGCAGTTCTTC. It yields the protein CASTLNGPTSYNEQFF.

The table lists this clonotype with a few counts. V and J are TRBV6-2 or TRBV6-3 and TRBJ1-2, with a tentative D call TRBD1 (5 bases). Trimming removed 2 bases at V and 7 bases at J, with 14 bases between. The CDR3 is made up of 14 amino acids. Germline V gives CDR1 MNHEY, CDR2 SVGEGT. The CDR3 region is CASSYRDFLGGYTF. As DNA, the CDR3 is TGTGCCAGCAGTTACCGGGACTTCCTCGGTGGCTACACCTTC.

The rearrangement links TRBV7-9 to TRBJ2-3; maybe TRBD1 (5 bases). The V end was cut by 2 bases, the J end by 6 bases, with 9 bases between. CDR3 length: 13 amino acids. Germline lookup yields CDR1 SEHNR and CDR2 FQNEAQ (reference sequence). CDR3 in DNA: TGTGCCAGCAGCTTAAAGGGGATGGATACGCAGTATTTT. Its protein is CASSLKGMDTQYF.

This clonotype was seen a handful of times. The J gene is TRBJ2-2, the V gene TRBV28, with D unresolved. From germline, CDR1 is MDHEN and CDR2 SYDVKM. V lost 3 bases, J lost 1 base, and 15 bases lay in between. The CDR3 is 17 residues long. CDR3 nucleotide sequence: TGTGCCAGCAGTTTTTCGCTCGGGCAGGTGAACACCGGGGAGCTGTTTTTT. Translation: CASSFSLGQVNTGELFF.

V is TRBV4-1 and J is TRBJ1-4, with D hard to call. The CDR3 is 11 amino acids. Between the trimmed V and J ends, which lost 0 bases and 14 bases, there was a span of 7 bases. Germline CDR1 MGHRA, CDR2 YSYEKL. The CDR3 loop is CASSQDWVLFF. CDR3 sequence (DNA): TGCGCCAGCAGCCAAGATTGGGTGCTGTTTTTT.

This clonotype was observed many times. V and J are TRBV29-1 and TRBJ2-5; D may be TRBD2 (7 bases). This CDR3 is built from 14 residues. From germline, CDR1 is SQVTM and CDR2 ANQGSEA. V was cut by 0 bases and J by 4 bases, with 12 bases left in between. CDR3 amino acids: CSVEDPGEGETQYF. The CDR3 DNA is TGCAGCGTTGAAGATCCAGGGGAGGGAGAGACCCAGTACTTC.

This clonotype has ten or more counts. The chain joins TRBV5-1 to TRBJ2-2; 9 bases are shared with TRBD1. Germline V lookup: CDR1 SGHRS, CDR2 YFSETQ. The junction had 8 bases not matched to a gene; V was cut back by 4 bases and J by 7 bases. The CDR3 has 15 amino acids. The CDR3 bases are TGCGCCAGCAGCGTGGGACAGGGAGGGATCGGGGAGCTGTTTTTT. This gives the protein CASSVGQGGIGELFF.